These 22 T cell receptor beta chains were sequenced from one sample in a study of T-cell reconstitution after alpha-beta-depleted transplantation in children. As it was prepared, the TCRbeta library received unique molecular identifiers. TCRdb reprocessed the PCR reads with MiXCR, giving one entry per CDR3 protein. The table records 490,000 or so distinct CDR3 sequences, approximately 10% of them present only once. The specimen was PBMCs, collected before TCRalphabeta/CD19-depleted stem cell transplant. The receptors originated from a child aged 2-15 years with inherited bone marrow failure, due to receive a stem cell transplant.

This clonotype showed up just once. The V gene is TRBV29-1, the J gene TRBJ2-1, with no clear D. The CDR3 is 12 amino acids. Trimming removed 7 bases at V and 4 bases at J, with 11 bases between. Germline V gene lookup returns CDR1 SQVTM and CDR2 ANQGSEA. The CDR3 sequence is CSGKPGYNEQFF. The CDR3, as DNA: TGCAGCGGTAAGCCCGGGTACAATGAGCAGTTCTTC.

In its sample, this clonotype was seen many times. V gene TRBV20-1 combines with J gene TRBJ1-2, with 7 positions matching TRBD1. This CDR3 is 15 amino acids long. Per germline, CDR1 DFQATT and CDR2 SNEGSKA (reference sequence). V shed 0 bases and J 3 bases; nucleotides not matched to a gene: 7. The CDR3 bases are TGCAGTGCTAGAGAGAACCACAGGGGCGACTATGGCTACACCTTC. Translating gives CSARENHRGDYGYTF.

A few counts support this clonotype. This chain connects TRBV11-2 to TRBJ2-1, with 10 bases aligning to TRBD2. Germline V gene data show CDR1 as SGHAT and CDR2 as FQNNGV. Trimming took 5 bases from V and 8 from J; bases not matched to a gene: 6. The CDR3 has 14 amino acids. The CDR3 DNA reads TGTGCCAGCAGCGCAAGAAGCGGGAGGGATGAGCAGTTCTTC. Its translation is CASSARSGRDEQFF.

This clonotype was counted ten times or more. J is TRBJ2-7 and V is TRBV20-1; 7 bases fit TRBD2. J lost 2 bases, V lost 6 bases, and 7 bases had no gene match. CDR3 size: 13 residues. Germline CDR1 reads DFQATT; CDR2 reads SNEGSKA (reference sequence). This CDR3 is CSAPRDYPYEQYF. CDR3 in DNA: TGCAGTGCCCCCCGGGACTACCCCTACGAGCAGTACTTC.

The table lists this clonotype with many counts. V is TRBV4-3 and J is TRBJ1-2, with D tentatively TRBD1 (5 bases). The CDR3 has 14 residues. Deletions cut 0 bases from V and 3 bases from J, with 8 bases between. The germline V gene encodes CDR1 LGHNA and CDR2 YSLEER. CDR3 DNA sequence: TGCGCCAGCAGCCAAGATAGGGGATACTATGGCTACACCTTC. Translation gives CASSQDRGYYGYTF.

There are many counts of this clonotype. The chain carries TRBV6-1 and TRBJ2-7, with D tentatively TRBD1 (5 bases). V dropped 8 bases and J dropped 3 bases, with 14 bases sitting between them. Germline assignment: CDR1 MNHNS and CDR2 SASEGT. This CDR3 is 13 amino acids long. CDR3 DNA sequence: TGTGCCAGCGTCCGGCAGGGCGGCTACGAGCAGTACTTC. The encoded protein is CASVRQGGYEQYF.

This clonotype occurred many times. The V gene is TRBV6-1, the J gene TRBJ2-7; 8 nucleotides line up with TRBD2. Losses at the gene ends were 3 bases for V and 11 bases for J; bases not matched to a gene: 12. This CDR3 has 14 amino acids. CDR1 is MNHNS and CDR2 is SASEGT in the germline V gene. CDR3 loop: CASSETGGPLEKYF. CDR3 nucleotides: TGTGCCAGCAGTGAGACGGGAGGGCCACTAGAAAAGTACTTC.

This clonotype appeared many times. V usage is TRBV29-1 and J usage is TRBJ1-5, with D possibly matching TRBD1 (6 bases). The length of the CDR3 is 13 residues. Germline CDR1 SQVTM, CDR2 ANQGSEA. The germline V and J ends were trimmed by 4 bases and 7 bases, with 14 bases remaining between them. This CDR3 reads CSVADGGLQPQHF. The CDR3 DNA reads TGCAGCGTTGCCGACGGGGGGCTACAGCCCCAGCATTTT. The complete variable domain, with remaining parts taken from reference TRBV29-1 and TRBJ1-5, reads SAVISQKPSRDICQRGTSLTIQCQVDSQVTMMFWYRQQPGQSLTLIATANQGSEATYESGFVIDKFPISRPNLTFSTLTVSNMSPEDSSIYLCSVADGGLQPQHFGDGTRLSIL.

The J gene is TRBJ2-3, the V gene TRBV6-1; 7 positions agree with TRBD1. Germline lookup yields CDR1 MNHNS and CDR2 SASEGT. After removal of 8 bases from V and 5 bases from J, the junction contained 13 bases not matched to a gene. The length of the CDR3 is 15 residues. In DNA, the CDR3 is TGTGCCAGCGGTATGACAGGGTTTCGGGAAGATACGCAGTATTTT. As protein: CASGMTGFREDTQYF.

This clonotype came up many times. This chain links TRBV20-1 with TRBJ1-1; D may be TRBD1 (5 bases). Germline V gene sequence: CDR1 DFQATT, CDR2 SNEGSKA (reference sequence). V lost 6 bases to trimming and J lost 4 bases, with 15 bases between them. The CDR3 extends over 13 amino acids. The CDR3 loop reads CSAPGGGGTEAFF. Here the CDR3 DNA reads TGCAGTGCGCCCGGGGGGGGTGGCACTGAAGCTTTCTTT.

In DNA form, the CDR3 reads TGCGCCAGCAGCCCCGGGACTAGCGGCACACTTGGGCACAATGAGCAGTTCTTC. Translated: CASSPGTSGTLGHNEQFF. The J gene is TRBJ2-1, the V gene TRBV5-1; 11 bases match TRBD2. V was pared by 4 bases and J by 5 bases, with 14 bases of the junction left unmatched. The CDR3 totals 18 residues. Germline CDR1 SGHRS, CDR2 YFSETQ.

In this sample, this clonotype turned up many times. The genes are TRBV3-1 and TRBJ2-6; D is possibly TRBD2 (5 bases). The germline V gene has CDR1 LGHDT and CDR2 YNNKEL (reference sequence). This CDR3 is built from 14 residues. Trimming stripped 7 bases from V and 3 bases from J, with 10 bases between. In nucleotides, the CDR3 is TGTGCCAGCACCCCAGGACTTGGGGCCAACGTCCTGACTTTC. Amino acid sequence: CASTPGLGANVLTF.

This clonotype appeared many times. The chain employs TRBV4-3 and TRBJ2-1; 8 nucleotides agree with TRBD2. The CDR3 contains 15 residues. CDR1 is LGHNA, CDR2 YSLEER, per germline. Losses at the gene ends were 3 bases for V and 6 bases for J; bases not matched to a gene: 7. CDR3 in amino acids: CASSHGAGVINEQFF. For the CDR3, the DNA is TGCGCCAGCAGCCATGGAGCGGGAGTCATCAATGAGCAGTTCTTC.

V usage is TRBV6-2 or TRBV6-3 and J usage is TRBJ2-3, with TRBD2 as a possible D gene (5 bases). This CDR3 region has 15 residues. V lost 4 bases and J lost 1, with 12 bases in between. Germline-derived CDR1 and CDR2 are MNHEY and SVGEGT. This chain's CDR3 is CASSWTPRGTDTQYF. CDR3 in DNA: TGTGCCAGCAGTTGGACTCCCCGGGGCACAGATACGCAGTATTTT.

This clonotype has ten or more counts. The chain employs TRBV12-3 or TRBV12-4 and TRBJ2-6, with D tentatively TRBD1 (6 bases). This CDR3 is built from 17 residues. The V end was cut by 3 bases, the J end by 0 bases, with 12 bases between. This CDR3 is CASSFGQLNSGANVLTF. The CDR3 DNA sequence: TGTGCCAGCAGTTTTGGACAGTTAAACTCTGGGGCCAACGTCCTGACTTTC.

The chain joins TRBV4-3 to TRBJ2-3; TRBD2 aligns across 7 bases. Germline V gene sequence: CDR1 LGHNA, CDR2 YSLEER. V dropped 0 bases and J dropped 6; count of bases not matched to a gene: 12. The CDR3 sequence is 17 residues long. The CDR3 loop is CASSQDRYSGPGDTQYF. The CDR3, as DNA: TGCGCCAGCAGCCAAGATCGGTATAGCGGGCCCGGGGATACGCAGTATTTT.

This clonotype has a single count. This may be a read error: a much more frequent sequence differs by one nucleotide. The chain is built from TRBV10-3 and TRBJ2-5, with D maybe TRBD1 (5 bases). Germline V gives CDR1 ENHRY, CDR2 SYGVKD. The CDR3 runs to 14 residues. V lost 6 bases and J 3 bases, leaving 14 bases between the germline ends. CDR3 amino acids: CAIRATAQEETQYF. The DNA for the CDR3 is TGTGCCATCAGGGCGACAGCGCAGGAAGAGACCCAGTACTTC.

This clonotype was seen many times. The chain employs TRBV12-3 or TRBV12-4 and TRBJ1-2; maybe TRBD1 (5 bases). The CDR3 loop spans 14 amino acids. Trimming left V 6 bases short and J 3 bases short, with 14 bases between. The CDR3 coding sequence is TGTGCCAGCAGCGACGGGGGTCTAGACTATGGCTACACCTTC. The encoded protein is CASSDGGLDYGYTF.

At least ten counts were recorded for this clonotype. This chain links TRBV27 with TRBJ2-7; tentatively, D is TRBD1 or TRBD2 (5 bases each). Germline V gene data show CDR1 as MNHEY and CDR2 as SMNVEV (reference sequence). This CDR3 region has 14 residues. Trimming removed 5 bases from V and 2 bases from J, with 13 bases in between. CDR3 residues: CASSRYSGPYEQYF. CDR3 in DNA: TGTGCCAGCAGTCGGTACTCGGGGCCCTACGAGCAGTACTTC.

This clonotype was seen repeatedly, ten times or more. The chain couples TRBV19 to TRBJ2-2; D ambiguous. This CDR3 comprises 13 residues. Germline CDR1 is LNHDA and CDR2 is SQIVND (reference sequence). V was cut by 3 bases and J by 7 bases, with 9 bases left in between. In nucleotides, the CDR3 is TGTGCCAGTAGTATGTGGCCATACGGGGAGCTGTTTTTT. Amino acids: CASSMWPYGELFF.

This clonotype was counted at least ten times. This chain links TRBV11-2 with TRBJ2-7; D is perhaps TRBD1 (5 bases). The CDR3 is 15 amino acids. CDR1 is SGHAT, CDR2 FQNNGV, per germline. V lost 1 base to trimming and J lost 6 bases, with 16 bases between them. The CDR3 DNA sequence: TGTGCCAGCAGCTTAGGAGGTAGTGGCAGGGTCGAGCAGTACTTC. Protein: CASSLGGSGRVEQYF.

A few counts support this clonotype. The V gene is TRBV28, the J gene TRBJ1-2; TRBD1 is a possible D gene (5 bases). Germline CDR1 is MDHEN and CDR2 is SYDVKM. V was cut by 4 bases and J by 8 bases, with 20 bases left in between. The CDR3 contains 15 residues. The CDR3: CASSSRLYRRGGYTF. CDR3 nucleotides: TGTGCCAGCAGTTCCCGTTTGTACAGGAGAGGGGGCTACACCTTC.